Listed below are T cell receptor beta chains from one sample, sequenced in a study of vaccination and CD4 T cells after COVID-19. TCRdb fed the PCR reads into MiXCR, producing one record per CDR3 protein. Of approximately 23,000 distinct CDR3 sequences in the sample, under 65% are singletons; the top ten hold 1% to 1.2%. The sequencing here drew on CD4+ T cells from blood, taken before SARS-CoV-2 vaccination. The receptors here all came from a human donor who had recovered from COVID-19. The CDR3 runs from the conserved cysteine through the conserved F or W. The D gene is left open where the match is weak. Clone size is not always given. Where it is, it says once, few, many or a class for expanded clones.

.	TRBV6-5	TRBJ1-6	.	TGTGCCAGCAGTTACTCGAGTGCGGGCGGCGCACCCCTCCACTTT	CASSYSSAGGAPLHF
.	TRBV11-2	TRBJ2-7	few	TGTGCCAGCAGTATCGGGGACTACGAGCAGTACTTC	CASSIGDYEQYF
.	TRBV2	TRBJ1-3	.	TGTGCCAGCAGTGAGGAGGGAAACACCATATATTTT	CASSEEGNTIYF
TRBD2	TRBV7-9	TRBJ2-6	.	TGTGCCAGCAGCTTAGCGATCGGGAGGACTGGGGCCAACGTCCTGACTTTC	CASSLAIGRTGANVLTF
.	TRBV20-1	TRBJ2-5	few	TGCAGTGCTAGAGATTACGAGACCCAGTACTTC	CSARDYETQYF
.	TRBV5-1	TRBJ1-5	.	TGCGCCAGCAGCTTGCAGTACAATCAGCCCCAGCATTTT	CASSLQYNQPQHF
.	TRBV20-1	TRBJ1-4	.	TGCAGTGCTAGAGATCGTCGTCTGGGGGGATTGGATGAAAAACTGTTTTTT	CSARDRRLGGLDEKLFF
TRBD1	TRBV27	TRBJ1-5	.	TGTGCCAGCAGTCAAGACAGGGGAGGACAGCCCCAGCATTTT	CASSQDRGGQPQHF
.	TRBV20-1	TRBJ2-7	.	TGCAGTGCGGTAGGACAGAGGCGCTACGAGCAGTACTTC	CSAVGQRRYEQYF
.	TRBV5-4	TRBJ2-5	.	TGTGCCAGCAGCTTGGGGTCTACAGGTCAAGAGACCCAGTACTTC	CASSLGSTGQETQYF
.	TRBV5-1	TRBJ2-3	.	TGCGCCAGCAGCTTGGACCGGACTAGCACAGATACGCAGTATTTT	CASSLDRTSTDTQYF
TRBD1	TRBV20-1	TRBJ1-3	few	TGCAGTGCTAGAGATCAGGGGGCGGGAAACACCATATATTTT	CSARDQGAGNTIYF
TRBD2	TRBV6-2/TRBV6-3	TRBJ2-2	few	TGTGCCAGCAGTTACACCCCGGGACTAGCCAACACCGGGGAGCTGTTTTTT	CASSYTPGLANTGELFF
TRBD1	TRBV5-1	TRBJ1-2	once	TGCGCCAGCACCCCGACAGGGGGCGACTATGGCTACACCTTC	CASTPTGGDYGYTF
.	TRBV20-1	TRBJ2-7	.	TGCAGTGCTAGCCAACGAGCAGGCTACGAGCAGTACTTC	CSASQRAGYEQYF
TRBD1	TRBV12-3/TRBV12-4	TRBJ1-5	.	TGTGCCAGCAGGCGGACAGGAGGGGATCAGCCCCAGCATTTT	CASRRTGGDQPQHF
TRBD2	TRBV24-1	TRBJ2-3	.	TGTGCCACCAGTGATCCAAAAGCGGGAGCAGTGGATACGCAGTATTTT	CATSDPKAGAVDTQYF
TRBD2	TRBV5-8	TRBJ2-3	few	TGTGCCAGCAGCTTGGGGACTAGCGGGAGCACAGATACGCAGTATTTT	CASSLGTSGSTDTQYF
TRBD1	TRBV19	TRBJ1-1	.	TGTGCCAGTAGGAGGCCGGGACAGATGTTCATGAACACTGAAGCTTTCTTT	CASRRPGQMFMNTEAFF
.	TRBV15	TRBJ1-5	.	TGTGCCACCAGCAGAGATGCGGGGAGGCAGCCCCAGCATTTT	CATSRDAGRQPQHF
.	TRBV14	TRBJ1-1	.	TGTGCCAGCAGCCAATGGACAGCAATGAACACTGAAGCTTTCTTT	CASSQWTAMNTEAFF
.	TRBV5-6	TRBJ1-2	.	TGTGCCAGCAGCTTAGGGGGGGCCGGCTACACCTTC	CASSLGGAGYTF
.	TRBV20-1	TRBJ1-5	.	TGCAGTGCACGACAGGTAACTAGCAATCAGCCCCAGCATTTT	CSARQVTSNQPQHF
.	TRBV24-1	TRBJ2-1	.	TGTGCCACCAGTGATCGACCTTACAATGAGCAGTTCTTC	CATSDRPYNEQFF
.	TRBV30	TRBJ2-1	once	TGTGCCTGGAGTCATAGCAGGACGAGCTCCTACAATGAGCAGTTCTTC	CAWSHSRTSSYNEQFF
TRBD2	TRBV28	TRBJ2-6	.	TGTGCCAGCAGTCGGGGGGGGACTGGGGCCAACGTCCTGACTTTC	CASSRGGTGANVLTF
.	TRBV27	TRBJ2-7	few	TGTGCCAGCAGCTTGTCGTGGGACGGTACTTACGAGCAGTACTTC	CASSLSWDGTYEQYF
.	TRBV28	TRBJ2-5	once	TGTGCCAGCAGACCTCCCCGGGCGGGGGAGACCCAGTACTTC	CASRPPRAGETQYF
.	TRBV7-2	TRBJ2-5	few	TGTGCCAGCAGCTCATGGGGGGTCCAAGAGACCCAGTACTTC	CASSSWGVQETQYF
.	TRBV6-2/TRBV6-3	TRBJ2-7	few	TGTGCCAGTCAATCCCAGAAACTCTACGAGCAGTACTTC	CASQSQKLYEQYF
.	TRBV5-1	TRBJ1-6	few	TGCGCCAGCAGTCGGGGAGGGGATTCACCCCTCCACTTT	CASSRGGDSPLHF
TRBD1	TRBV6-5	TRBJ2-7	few	TGTGCCAGCAGTTACCGAGGGCAGGGGGCCTACGAGCAGTACTTC	CASSYRGQGAYEQYF
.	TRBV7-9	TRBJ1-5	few	TGTGCCAGCAGCTCACAGGGCAATCAGCCCCAGCATTTT	CASSSQGNQPQHF
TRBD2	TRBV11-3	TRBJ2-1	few	TGTGCCAGCAGCTCGATCGATGTAGCGGGAGGACGTGAGCAGTTCTTC	CASSSIDVAGGREQFF
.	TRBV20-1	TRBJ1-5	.	TGCAGTGCCAAGTCAGTGAGCAATCAGCCCCAGCATTTT	CSAKSVSNQPQHF
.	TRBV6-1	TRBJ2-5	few	TGTGCCAGCAGGAGGGAGACCCAGTACTTC	CASRRETQYF
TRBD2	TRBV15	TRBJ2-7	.	TGTGCCACCAGCAGAGATCGAGCGGGGAGCTCCTACGAGCAGTACTTC	CATSRDRAGSSYEQYF
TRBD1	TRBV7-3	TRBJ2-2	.	TGTGCCAGCAGCCGCGGACAGGGCAACACCGGGGAGCTGTTTTTT	CASSRGQGNTGELFF
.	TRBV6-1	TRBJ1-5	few	TGTGCCAGCAGGAGGCCCGGGGACAAGAATCAGCCCCAGCATTTT	CASRRPGDKNQPQHF
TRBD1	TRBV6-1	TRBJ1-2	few	TGTGCCAGCAGCTGGGACAGGCAAGTCTATGGCTACACCTTC	CASSWDRQVYGYTF
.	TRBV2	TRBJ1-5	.	TGTGCCAGCAACCTAGACGGGGGAGGTTCTCAGCCCCAGCATTTT	CASNLDGGGSQPQHF
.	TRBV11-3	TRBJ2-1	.	TGTGCCAGCAGCTTAGATACTGTGGGGGAGGAGTACAATGAGCAGTTCTTC	CASSLDTVGEEYNEQFF